The rows below give T cell receptor beta chains drawn from one sample of a study of T cells in Graves' hyperthyroidism and ophthalmopathy. TCRdb itself ran the multiplex PCR reads through MiXCR, one entry per CDR3 protein. The sample shows roughly 500,000 distinct CDR3 sequences, 46% of them seen only once. Sequences were obtained from peripheral blood or thyroid tissue (not recorded which). Receptor source: an adult woman with Graves' disease, either hyperthyroidism or ophthalmopathy (not recorded which). CDR3s include the opening cysteine and the closing phenylalanine or tryptophan. A D gene is named only where the DNA matches it firmly. Some rows have no size entry. The others give once, few or many, or a class for an expanded clone.

J gene | V gene | D gene | clone size | CDR3 DNA | CDR3 protein
TRBJ2-5 | TRBV24-1 | . | . | TGTGCCACCAGTGATACAATACAGGGATTCCGCGGAGAGACCCAGTACTTC | CATSDTIQGFRGETQYF
TRBJ1-5 | TRBV10-3 | TRBD1 | . | TGTGCCATCAGCTTAGGAGGGGGCGCATCTCAGCCCCAGCATTTT | CAISLGGGASQPQHF
TRBJ2-3 | TRBV15 | TRBD1 | . | TGTGCCACCAGCAGAGATCCGGGACAGGGGCGCACAGATACGCAGTATTTT | CATSRDPGQGRTDTQYF
TRBJ2-7 | TRBV2 | . | . | TGTGCCAGCAGTGAGGACATTTACCTCGAGCAGTACTTC | CASSEDIYLEQYF
TRBJ2-5 | TRBV9 | TRBD2 | many | TGTGCCAGCAGCGACCAGCGGGAGGGCCCCCAAGAGACCCAGTACTTC | CASSDQREGPQETQYF
TRBJ2-7 | TRBV7-9 | . | . | TGTGCCAGCAGTCCTGCCAGCCGGGGCCTCAGCGAGCCAGAGCAGTACTTC | CASSPASRGLSEPEQYF
TRBJ2-6 | TRBV7-8 | . | many | TGTGCCAGCAGCTTTTCGGCGCCCCTTTCTGGGGCCAACGTCCTGACTTTC | CASSFSAPLSGANVLTF
TRBJ2-5 | TRBV15 | . | many | TGTGCCACCAGCAGAGATCGAGAGACCCAGTACTTC | CATSRDRETQYF
TRBJ2-7 | TRBV19 | TRBD1 | many | TGTGCCAGTAGCGGACAGGGCCCGGTCTACGAGCAGTACTTC | CASSGQGPVYEQYF
TRBJ1-2 | TRBV19 | . | many | TGTGCCAGCACCCGCCGGGACCAATCACATGGCTATGGCTACACCTTC | CASTRRDQSHGYGYTF
TRBJ2-7 | TRBV27 | . | . | TGTGCCAGCAGTTTCGGCCCCAGAGCGGACGAGCAGTACTTC | CASSFGPRADEQYF
TRBJ1-5 | TRBV2 | . | . | . | CACSARIGGLQPQHF
TRBJ1-1 | TRBV29-1 | . | many | TGCAGCGTTGTCGTCGACGAAGCTTTCTTT | CSVVVDEAFF
TRBJ1-5 | TRBV29-1 | . | . | TGCAGCGTATCCACAGATAGCAATCAGCCCCAGCATTTT | CSVSTDSNQPQHF
TRBJ1-2 | TRBV20-1 | . | . | TGCAGTGCTAGAGATATGGGAGGAGCTAACTATGGCTACACCTTC | CSARDMGGANYGYTF
TRBJ1-5 | TRBV12-3/TRBV12-4 | . | . | TGTGCCAGCACTATTGAGACCGACTATAGCAATCAGCCCCAGCATTTT | CASTIETDYSNQPQHF
TRBJ1-6 | TRBV13 | . | many | TGTGCCAGCAGCTTACGGGGCATAAAGGGGCATAATTCACCCCTCCACTTT | CASSLRGIKGHNSPLHF
TRBJ1-4 | TRBV20-1 | . | . | TGCAGTGCCAACGGGCAGGAAGCCGAAAAACTGTTTTTT | CSANGQEAEKLFF
TRBJ2-2 | TRBV5-4 | TRBD1 | . | TGTGCCAGCAGCTCAGGGGGCGCTGGGAAACCCGGGGAGCTGTTTTTT | CASSSGGAGKPGELFF
TRBJ2-7 | TRBV2 | TRBD2 | many | TGTGCCAGCAGTGAAGCGGGGCGGGAGACTACCTACGAGCAGTACTTC | CASSEAGRETTYEQYF
TRBJ1-5 | TRBV12-3/TRBV12-4 | . | few | TGTGCCAGCAGTCTCTGGTTCAGCAGTCAGCCCCAGCATTTT | CASSLWFSSQPQHF
TRBJ2-7 | TRBV20-1 | TRBD2 | . | TGCAGTGCTATAGCGGGACCGTCCTACGAGCAGTACTTC | CSAIAGPSYEQYF
TRBJ2-5 | TRBV20-1 | . | few | TGCAGTGCTAGAGTGGGGGTCGAGACCCAGTACTTC | CSARVGVETQYF
TRBJ1-1 | TRBV19 | TRBD1 | . | TGTGCCAGTAGAACGCACAGGGGCGCGTACACTGAAGCTTTCTTT | CASRTHRGAYTEAFF
TRBJ1-5 | TRBV20-1 | . | . | TGCAGTGCCTTACCCCGGGACAGCAATCAGCCCCAGCATTTT | CSALPRDSNQPQHF